This T cell receptor beta chain is from a study of T cell changes during pregnancy in multiple sclerosis. The data were produced by immunoSEQ multiplex PCR, yet TCRdb's version contains in-frame clones alone and is incomplete. This sample has approximately 100,000 clones, with 80% to 95% found just once. Germline trimming cut 2 bases from V and 8 bases from J; bases unmatched to any gene: 8. CDR3 length: 14 amino acids. Per the germline V gene, CDR1 is MNHEY and CDR2 is SVGAGI. The sample in question was peripheral blood, obtained after pregnancy. J is TRBJ1-2 and V is TRBV6-5, with 7 bases aligning to TRBD1. The sequence was obtained from a female donor with multiple sclerosis, enrolled in a pregnancy study. CDR3 protein: CASSYRQTGSGYTF. The CDR3, as DNA: TGTGCCAGCAGTTACCGCCAGACAGGGAGCGGCTACACCTTC.